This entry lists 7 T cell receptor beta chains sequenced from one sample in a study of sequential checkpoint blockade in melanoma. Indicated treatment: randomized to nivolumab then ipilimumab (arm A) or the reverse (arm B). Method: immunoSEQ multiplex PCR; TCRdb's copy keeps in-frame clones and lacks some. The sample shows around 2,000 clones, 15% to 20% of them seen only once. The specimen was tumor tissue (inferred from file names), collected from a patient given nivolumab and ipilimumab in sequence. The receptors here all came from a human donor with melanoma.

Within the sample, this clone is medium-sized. Written as DNA, the CDR3 is TGTGCCAGCACTGGGACACTTAGTGGCTACACCTTC. It is translated as CASTGTLSGYTF. The rearrangement links TRBV6-8 to TRBJ1-2; possible D gene TRBD1, 6 bases. The CDR3 has 12 amino acids. The V and J ends lost 7 bases and 7 bases respectively, with 13 bases between them. Germline CDR1 MNHGY, CDR2 SAAAGT.

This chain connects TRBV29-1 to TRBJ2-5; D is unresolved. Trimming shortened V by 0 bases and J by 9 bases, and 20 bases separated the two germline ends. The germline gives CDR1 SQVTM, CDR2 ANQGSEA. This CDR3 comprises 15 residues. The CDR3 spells CSVEDLSWGILAQYF. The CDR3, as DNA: TGCAGCGTTGAAGATCTTAGCTGGGGTATTCTGGCCCAGTACTTC.

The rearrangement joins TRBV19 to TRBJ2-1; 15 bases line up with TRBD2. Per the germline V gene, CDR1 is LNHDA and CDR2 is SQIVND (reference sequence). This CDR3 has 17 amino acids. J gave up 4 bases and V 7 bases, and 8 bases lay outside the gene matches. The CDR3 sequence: CASTGTSGGRLYNEQFF. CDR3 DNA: TGTGCCAGTACCGGGACTAGCGGGGGGAGGCTGTACAATGAGCAGTTCTTC.

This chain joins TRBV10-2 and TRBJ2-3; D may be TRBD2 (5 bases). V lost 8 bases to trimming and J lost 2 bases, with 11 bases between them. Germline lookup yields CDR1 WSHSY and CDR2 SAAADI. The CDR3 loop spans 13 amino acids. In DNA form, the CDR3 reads TGCGCCAGCCGGCTAGCTGCCACAGATACGCAGTATTTT. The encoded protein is CASRLAATDTQYF.

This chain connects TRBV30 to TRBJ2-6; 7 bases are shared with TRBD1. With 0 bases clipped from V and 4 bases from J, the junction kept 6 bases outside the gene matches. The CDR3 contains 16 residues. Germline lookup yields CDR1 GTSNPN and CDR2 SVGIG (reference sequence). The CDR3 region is CAWSVTGRSGANVLTF. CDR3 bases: TGTGCCTGGAGTGTGACAGGGAGATCCGGGGCCAACGTCCTGACTTTC.

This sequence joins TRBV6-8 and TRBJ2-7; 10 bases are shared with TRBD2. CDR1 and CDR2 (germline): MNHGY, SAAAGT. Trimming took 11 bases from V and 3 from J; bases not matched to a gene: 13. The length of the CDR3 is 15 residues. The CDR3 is CASKWASGSLYEQYF. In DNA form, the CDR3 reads TGTGCCTCCAAGTGGGCTAGCGGGAGTCTCTACGAGCAGTACTTC.

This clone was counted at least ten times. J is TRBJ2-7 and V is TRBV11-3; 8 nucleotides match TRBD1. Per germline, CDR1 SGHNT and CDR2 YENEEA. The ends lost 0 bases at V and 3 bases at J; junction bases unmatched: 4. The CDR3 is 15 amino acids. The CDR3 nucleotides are TGTGCCAGCAGCTTAGAAGGGACAGGCATCTACGAGCAGTACTTC. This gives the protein CASSLEGTGIYEQYF. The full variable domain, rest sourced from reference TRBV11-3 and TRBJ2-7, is EAGVVQSPRYKIIEKKQPVAFWCNPISGHNTLYWYLQNLGQGPELLIRYENEEAVDDSQLPKDRFSAERLKGVDSTLKIQPAELGDSAVYLCASSLEGTGIYEQYFGPGTRLTVT.